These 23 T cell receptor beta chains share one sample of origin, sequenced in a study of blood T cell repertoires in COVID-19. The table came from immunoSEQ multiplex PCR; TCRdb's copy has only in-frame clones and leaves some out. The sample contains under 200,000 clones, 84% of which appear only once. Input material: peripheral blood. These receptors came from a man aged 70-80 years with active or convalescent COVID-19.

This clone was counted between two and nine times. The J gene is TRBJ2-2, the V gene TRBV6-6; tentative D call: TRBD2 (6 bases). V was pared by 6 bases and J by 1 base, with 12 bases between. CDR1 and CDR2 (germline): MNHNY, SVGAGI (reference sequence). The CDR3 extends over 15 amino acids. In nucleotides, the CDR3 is TGTGCCAGCAGCCCCGGGGGTTTGAACACCGGGGAGCTGTTTTTT. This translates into CASSPGGLNTGELFF.

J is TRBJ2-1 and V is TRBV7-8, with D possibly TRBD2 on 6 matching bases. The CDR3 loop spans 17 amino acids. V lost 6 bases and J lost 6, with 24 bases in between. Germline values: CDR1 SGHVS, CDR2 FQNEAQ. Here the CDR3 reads CASSLSKAQRAINEQFF. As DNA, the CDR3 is TGTGCCAGCAGTCTCAGCAAGGCCCAGCGGGCCATCAATGAGCAGTTCTTC.

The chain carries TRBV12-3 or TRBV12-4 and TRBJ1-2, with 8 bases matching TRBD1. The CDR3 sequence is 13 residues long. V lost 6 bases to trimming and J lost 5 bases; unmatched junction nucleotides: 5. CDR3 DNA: TGTGCCAGCAGCCAGACAGGGGTGTATGGCTACACCTTC. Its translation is CASSQTGVYGYTF.

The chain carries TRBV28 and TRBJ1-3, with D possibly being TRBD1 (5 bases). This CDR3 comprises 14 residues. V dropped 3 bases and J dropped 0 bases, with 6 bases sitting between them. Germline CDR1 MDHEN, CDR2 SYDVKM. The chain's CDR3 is CASSLTASGNTIYF. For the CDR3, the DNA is TGTGCCAGCAGTTTGACAGCCTCTGGAAACACCATATATTTT.

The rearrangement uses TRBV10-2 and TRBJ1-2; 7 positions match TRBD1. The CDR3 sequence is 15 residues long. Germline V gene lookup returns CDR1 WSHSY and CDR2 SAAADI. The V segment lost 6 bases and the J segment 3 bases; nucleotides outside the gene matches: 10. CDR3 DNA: TGCGCCAGCAGGGAAACGACAGGGCGGGACTATGGCTACACCTTC. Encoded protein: CASRETTGRDYGYTF.

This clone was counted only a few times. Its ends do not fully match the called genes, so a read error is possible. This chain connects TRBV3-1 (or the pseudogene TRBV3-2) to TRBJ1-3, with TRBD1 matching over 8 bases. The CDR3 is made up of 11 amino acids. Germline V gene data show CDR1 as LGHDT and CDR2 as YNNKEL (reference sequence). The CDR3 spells CASSLGQALNF. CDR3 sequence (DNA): TGTGCCAGCAGCCTGGGACAGGCCTTGAATTTT.

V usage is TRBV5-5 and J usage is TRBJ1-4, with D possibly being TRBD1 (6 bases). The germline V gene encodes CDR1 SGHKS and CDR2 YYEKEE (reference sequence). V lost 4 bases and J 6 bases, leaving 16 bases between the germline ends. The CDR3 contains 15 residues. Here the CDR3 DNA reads TGTGCCAGCAGCACAAGGGGGGGAGGGTATGAAAAACTGTTTTTT. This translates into CASSTRGGGYEKLFF.

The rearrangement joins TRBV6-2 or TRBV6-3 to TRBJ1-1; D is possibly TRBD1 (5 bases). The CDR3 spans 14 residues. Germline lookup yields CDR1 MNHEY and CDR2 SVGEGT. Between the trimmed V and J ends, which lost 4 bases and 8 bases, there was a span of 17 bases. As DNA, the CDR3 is TGTGCCAGCAGTTCCGAAATAAGGACATTAGAAGCTTTCTTT. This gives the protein CASSSEIRTLEAFF.

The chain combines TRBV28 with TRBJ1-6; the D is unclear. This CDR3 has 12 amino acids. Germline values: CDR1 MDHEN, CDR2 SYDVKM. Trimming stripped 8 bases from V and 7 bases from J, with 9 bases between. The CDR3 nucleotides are TGTGCCAGCCTCCCGACAAATTCACCCCTCCACTTT. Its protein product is CASLPTNSPLHF.

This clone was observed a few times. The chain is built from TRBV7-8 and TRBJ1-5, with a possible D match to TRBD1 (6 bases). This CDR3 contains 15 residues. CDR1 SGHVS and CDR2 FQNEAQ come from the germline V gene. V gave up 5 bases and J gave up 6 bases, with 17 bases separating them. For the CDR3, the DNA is TGTGCCAGCAGCCCCAAGGGGGGGGACGTTCAGCCCCAGCATTTT. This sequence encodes CASSPKGGDVQPQHF.

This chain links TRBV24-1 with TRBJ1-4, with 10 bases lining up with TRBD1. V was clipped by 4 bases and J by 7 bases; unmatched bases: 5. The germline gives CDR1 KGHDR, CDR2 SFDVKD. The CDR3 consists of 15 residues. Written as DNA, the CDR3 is TGTGCCACCAGTGACAACGACAGGGGGCGTGAAAAACTGTTTTTT. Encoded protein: CATSDNDRGREKLFF.

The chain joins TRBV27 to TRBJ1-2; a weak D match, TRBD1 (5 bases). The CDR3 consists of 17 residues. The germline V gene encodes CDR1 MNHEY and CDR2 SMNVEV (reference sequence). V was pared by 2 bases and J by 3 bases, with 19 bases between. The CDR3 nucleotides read TGTGCCAGCAGTTTAAAGGGGCAGGGTCTATTCGACTATGGCTACACCTTC. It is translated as CASSLKGQGLFDYGYTF.

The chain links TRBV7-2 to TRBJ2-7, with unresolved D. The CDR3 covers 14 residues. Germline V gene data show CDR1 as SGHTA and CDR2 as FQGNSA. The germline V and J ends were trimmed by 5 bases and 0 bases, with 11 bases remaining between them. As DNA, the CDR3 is TGTGCCAGCAGCCCTCAGGTCAGCTCCTACGAGCAGTACTTC. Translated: CASSPQVSSYEQYF.

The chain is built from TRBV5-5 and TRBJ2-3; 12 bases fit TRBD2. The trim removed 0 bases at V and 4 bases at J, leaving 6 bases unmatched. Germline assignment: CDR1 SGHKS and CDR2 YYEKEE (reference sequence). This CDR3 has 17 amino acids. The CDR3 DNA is TGTGCCAGCAGCTTGGCTTCTAGCGGGGGGGGTCCAGATACGCAGTATTTT. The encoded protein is CASSLASSGGGPDTQYF. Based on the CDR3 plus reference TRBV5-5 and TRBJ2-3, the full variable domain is DAGVTQSPTHLIKTRGQQVTLRCSPISGHKSVSWYQQVLGQGPQFIFQYYEKEERGRGNFPDRFSARQFPNYSSELNVNALLLGDSALYLCASSLASSGGGPDTQYFGPGTRLTVL.

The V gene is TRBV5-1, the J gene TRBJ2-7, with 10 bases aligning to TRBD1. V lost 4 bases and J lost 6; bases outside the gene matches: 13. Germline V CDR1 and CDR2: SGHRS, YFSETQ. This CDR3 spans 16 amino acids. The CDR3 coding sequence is TGCGCCAGCAGCCTCCGGGACAGGGGCCCTGCCGGCGAGCAGTACTTC. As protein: CASSLRDRGPAGEQYF.

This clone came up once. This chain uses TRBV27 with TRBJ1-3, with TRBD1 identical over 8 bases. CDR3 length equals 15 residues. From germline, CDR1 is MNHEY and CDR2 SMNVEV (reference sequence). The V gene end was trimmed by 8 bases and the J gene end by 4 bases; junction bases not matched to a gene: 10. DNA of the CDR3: TGTGCCAGCTCCCGGACAGGGACTGTCGGAAACACCATATATTTT. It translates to CASSRTGTVGNTIYF.

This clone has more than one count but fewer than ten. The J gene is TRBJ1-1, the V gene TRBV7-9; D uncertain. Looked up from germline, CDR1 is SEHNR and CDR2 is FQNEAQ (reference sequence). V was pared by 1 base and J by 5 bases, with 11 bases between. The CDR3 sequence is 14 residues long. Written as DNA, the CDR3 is TGTGCCAGCAGCTTAGAAGCAGGAATGACTGAAGCTTTCTTT. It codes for CASSLEAGMTEAFF.

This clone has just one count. CDR3 nucleotide sequence: TGTGCCAGCAGTTTATCGGGGACAGCCTTCGAGCAGTACTTC. Translated, it gives CASSLSGTAFEQYF. The chain carries TRBV27 and TRBJ2-7; 7 bases match TRBD1. The ends lost 0 bases at V and 6 bases at J; junction bases unmatched: 5. Germline V CDR1 and CDR2: MNHEY, SMNVEV (reference sequence). The CDR3 length is 14 residues.

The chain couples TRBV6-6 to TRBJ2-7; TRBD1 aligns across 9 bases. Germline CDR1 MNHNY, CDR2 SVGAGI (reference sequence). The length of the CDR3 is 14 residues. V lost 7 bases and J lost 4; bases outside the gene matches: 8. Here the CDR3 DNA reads TGTGCCAGCACAACAGGGGGCGCCCGGTACGAGCAGTACTTC. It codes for CASTTGGARYEQYF.

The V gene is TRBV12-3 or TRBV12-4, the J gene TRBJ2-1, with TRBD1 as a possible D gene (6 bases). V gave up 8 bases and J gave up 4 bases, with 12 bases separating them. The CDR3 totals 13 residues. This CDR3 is CASGRTAYNEQFF. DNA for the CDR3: TGTGCCAGCGGAAGGACAGCGTACAATGAGCAGTTCTTC.

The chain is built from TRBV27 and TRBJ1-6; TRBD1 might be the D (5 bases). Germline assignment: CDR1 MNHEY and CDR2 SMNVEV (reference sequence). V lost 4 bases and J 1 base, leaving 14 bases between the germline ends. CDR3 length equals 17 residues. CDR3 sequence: CASSSPRERSYNSPLHF. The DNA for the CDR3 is TGTGCCAGCAGTTCCCCCAGGGAAAGATCCTATAATTCACCCCTCCACTTT.

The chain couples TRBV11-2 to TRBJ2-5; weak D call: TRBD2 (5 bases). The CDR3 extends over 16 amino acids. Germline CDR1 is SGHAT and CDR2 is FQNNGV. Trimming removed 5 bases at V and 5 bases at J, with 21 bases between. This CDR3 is CASSPSRSSRGETQYF. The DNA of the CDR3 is TGTGCCAGCAGCCCCAGCCGGTCATCAAGAGGGGAGACCCAGTACTTC.

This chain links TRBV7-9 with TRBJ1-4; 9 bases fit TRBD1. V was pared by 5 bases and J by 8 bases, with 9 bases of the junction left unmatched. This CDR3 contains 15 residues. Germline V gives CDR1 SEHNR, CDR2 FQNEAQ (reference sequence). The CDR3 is CASSVNTGGREKLFF. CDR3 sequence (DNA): TGTGCCAGCAGCGTAAATACAGGGGGCAGAGAAAAACTGTTTTTT.